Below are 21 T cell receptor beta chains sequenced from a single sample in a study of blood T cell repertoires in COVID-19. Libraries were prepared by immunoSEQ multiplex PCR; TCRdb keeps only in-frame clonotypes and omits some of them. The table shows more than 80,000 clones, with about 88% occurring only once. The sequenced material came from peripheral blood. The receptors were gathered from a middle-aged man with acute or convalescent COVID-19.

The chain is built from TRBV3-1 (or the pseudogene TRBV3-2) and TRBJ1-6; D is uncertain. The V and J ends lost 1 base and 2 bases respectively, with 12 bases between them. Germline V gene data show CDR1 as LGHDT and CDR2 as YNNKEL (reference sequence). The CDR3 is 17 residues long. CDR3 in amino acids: CASSQGLAGAYNSPLHF. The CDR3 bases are TGTGCCAGCAGCCAAGGCCTGGCGGGAGCCTATAATTCACCCCTCCACTTT.

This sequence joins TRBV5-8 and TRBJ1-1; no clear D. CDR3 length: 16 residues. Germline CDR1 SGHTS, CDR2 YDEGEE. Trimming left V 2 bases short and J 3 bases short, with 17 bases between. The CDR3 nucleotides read TGTGCCAGCAGCTTAAGTTCAGGCCATACGGACACTGAAGCTTTCTTT. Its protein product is CASSLSSGHTDTEAFF.

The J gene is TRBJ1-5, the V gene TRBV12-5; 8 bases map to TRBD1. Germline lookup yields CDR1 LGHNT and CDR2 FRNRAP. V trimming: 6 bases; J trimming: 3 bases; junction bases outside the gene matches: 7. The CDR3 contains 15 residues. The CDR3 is CASGIGTGFNQPQHF. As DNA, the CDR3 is TGTGCTAGTGGAATCGGGACAGGCTTCAATCAGCCCCAGCATTTT.

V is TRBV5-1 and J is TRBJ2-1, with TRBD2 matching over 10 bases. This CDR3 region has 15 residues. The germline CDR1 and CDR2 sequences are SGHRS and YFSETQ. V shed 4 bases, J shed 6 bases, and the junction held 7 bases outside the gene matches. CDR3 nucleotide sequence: TGCGCCAGCAGCCCCAGACTAGCGGGCCGCAATGAGCAGTTCTTC. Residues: CASSPRLAGRNEQFF.

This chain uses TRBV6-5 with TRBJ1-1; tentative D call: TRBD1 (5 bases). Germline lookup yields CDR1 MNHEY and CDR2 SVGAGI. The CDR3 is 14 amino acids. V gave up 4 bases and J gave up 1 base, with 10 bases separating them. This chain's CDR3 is CASSSTVPNTEAFF. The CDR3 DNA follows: TGTGCCAGCAGTTCGACAGTGCCGAACACTGAAGCTTTCTTT.

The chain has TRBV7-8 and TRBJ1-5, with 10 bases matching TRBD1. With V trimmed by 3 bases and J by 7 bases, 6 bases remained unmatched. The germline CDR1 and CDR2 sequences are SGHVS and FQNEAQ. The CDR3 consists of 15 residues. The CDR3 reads CASSLSGDRGQPQHF. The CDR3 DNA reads TGTGCCAGCAGCTTGTCTGGGGACAGGGGACAGCCCCAGCATTTT.

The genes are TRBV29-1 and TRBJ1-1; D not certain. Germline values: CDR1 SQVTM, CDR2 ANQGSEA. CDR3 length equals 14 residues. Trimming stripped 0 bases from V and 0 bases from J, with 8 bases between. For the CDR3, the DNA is TGCAGCGTTGAAGAGCAGTTCATGAACACTGAAGCTTTCTTT. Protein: CSVEEQFMNTEAFF.

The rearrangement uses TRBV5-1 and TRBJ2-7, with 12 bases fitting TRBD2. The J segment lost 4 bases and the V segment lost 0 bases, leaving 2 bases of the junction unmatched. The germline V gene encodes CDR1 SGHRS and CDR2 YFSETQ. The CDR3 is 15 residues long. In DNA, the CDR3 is TGCGCCAGCAGCTTGGCTCTAGCGGGAGGGTACGAGCAGTACTTC. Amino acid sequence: CASSLALAGGYEQYF.

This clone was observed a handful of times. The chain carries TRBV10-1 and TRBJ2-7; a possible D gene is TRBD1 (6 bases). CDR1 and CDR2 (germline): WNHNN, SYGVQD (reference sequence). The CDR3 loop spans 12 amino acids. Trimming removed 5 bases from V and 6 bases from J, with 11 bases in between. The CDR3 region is CASSNRVGEQYF. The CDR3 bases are TGCGCCAGCAGTAACAGGGTTGGCGAGCAGTACTTC.

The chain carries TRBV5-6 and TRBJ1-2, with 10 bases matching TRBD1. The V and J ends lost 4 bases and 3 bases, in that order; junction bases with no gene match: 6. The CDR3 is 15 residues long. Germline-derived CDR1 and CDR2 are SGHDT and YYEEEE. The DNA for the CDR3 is TGTGCCAGCAGCCGAGAGGGGACAGGGGACTATGGCTACACCTTC. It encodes CASSREGTGDYGYTF.

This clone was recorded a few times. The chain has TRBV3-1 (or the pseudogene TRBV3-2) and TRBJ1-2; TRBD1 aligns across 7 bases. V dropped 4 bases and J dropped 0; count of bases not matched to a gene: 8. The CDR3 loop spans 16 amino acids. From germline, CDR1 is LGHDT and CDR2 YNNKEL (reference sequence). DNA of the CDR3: TGTGCCAGCAGCCCAGAGACAGGGAGAGCTAACTATGGCTACACCTTC. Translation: CASSPETGRANYGYTF.

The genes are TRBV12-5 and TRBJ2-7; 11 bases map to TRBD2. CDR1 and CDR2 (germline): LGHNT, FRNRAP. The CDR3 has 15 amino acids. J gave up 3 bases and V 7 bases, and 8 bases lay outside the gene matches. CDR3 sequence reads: CASAAPGLAGYEQYF. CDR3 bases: TGTGCTAGTGCCGCACCCGGACTAGCGGGCTACGAGCAGTACTTC.

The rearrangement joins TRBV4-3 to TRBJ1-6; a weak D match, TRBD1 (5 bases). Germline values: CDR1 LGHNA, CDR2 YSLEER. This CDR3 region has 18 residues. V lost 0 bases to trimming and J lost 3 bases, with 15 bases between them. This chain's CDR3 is CASSQEPPGQVYNSPLHF. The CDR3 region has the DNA TGCGCCAGCAGCCAAGAACCGCCTGGACAAGTCTATAATTCACCCCTCCACTTT.

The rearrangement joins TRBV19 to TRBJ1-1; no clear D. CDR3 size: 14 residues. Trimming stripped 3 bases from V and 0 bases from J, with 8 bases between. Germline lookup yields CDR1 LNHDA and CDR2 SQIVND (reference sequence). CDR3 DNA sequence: TGTGCCAGTAGTATGGGAGGTCTGAACACTGAAGCTTTCTTT. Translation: CASSMGGLNTEAFF.

CDR3 nucleotide sequence: TGTGCCAGCAGCGGACAGGGGAGGGACCAGTACTTC. Its translation: CASSGQGRDQYF. The rearrangement uses TRBV5-4 and TRBJ2-5; 9 nucleotides line up with TRBD1. The V segment lost 4 bases and the J segment 10 bases; nucleotides outside the gene matches: 5. The CDR3 totals 12 residues. CDR1 and CDR2 from the germline V gene are SGHNT and YYREEE (reference sequence).

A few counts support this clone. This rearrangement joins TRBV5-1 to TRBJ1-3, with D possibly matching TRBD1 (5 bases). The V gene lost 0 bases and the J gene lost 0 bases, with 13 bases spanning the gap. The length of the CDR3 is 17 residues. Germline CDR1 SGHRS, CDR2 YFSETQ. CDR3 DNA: TGCGCCAGCAGCTTGGATCAGGGAGGCAACTCTGGAAACACCATATATTTT. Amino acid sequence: CASSLDQGGNSGNTIYF.

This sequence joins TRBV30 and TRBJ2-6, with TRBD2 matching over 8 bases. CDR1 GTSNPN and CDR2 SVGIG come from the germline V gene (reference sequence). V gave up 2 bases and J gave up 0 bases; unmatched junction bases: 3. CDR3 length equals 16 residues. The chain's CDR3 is CAWSRGGSSGANVLTF. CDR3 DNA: TGTGCCTGGAGTCGGGGGGGAAGCTCTGGGGCCAACGTCCTGACTTTC.

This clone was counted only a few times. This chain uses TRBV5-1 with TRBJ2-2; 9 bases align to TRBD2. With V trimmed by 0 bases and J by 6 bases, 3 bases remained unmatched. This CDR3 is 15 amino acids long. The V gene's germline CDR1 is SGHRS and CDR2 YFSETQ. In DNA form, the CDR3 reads TGCGCCAGCAGCTTGGAACTAGCGGGCGCCGGGGAGCTGTTTTTT. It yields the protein CASSLELAGAGELFF. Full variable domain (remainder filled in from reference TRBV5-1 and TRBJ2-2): KAGVTQTPRYLIKTRGQQVTLSCSPISGHRSVSWYQQTPGQGLQFLFEYFSETQRNKGNFPGRFSGRQFSNSRSEMNVSTLELGDSALYLCASSLELAGAGELFFGEGSRLTVL.

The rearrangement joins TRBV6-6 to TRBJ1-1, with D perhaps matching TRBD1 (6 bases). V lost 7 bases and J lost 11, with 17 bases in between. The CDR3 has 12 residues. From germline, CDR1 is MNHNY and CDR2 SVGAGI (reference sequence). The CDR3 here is CASTPDRIMAFF. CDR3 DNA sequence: TGTGCCAGCACCCCCGACAGGATTATGGCTTTCTTT.

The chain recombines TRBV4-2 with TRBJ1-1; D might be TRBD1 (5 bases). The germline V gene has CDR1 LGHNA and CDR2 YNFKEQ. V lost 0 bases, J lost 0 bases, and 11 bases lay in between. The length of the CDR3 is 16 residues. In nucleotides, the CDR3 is TGTGCCAGCAGCCAAGATCCAGGCAGGGTGAACACTGAAGCTTTCTTT. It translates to CASSQDPGRVNTEAFF.

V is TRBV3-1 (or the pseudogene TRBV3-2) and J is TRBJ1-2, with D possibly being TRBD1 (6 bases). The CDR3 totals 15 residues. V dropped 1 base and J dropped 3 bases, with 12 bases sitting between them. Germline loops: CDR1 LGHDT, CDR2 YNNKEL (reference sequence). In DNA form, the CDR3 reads TGTGCCAGCAGCCAAGGAGGGGGACCCTACTATGGCTACACCTTC. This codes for CASSQGGGPYYGYTF.